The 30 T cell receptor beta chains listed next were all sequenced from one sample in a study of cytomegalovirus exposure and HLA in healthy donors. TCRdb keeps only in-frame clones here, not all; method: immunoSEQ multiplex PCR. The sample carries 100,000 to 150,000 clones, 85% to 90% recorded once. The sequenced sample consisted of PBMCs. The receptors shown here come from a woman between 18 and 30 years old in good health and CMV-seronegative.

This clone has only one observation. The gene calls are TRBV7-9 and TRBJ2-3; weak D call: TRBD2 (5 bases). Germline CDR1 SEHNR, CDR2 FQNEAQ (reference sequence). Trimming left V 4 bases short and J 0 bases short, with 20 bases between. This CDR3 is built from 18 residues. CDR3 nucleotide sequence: TGTGCCAGCAGCTCAGTGAGGAGGACTGCAACTAGCACAGATACGCAGTATTTT. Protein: CASSSVRRTATSTDTQYF.

CDR3 loop: CASSLSFGTEETQYF. The CDR3 nucleotides read TGTGCCAGCAGCTTAAGTTTTGGGACAGAAGAGACCCAGTACTTC. The chain recombines TRBV11-3 with TRBJ2-5; 7 bases match TRBD1. The CDR3 extends over 15 amino acids. Germline CDR1 is SGHNT and CDR2 is YENEEA. V lost 2 bases, J lost 3 bases, and 6 bases stayed unmatched.

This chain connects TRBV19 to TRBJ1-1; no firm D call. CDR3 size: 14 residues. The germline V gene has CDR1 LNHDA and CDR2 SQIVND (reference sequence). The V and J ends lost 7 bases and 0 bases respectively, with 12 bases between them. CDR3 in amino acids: CASKARQMNTEAFF. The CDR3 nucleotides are TGTGCCAGTAAGGCCCGACAAATGAACACTGAAGCTTTCTTT.

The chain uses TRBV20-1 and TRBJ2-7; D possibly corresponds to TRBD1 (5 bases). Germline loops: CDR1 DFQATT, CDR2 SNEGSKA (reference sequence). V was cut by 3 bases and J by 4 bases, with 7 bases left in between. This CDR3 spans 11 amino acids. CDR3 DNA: TGCAGTGCTAGCGGACAATACGAGCAGTACTTC. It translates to CSASGQYEQYF.

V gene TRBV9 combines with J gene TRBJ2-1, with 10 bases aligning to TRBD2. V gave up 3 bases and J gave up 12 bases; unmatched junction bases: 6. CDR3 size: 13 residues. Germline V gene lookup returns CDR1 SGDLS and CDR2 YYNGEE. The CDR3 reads CASSEGTSVAQFF. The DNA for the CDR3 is TGTGCCAGCAGCGAAGGGACTAGCGTAGCGCAGTTCTTC.

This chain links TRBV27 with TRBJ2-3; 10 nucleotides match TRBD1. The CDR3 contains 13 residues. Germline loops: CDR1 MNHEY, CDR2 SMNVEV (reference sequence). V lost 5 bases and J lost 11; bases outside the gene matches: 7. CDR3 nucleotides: TGTGCCAGCAGTGCCCGGACAGGGGGTGGGCAGTATTTT. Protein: CASSARTGGGQYF.

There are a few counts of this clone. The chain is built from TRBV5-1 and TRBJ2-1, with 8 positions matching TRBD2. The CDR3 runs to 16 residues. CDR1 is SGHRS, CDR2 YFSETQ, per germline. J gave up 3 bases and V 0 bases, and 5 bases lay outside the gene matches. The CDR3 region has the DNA TGCGCCAGCAGCTTGGCTGGCGGGGGGAGCTACAATGAGCAGTTCTTC. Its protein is CASSLAGGGSYNEQFF.

This CDR3 is CASSLGLALAGSYEQYF. The DNA for the CDR3 is TGTGCCAGCAGCTTAGGTCTGGCTCTCGCGGGCTCCTACGAGCAGTACTTC. The J gene is TRBJ2-7, the V gene TRBV7-9; D might be TRBD2 (5 bases). Germline V CDR1 and CDR2: SEHNR, FQNEAQ (reference sequence). The germline V and J ends were trimmed by 1 base and 0 bases, with 16 bases remaining between them. The CDR3 contains 17 residues.

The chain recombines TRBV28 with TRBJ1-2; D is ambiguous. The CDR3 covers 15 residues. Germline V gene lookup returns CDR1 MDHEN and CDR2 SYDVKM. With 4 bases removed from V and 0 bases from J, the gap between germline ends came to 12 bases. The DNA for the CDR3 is TGTGCCAGCAGTTCACCGACTACAGCTAACTATGGCTACACCTTC. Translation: CASSSPTTANYGYTF.

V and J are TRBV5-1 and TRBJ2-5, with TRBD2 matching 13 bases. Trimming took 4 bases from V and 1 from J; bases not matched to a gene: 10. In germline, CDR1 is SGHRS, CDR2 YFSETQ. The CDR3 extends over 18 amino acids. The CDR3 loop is CASSQGQGLAGSQETQYF. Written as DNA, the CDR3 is TGCGCCAGCAGCCAGGGACAGGGACTAGCGGGAAGCCAAGAGACCCAGTACTTC.

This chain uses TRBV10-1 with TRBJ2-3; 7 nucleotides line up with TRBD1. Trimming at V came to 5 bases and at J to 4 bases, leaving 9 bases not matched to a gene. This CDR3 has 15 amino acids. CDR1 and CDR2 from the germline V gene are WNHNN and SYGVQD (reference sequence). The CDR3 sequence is CASSPNRGGADTQYF. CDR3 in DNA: TGCGCCAGCAGTCCCAACAGGGGTGGCGCAGATACGCAGTATTTT.

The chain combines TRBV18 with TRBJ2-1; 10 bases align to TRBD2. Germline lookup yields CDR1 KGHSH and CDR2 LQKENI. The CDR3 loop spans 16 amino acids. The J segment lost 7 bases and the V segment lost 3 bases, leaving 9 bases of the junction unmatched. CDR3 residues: CASSPQSGRAGNEQFF. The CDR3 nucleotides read TGTGCCAGCTCACCCCAAAGCGGGAGGGCCGGGAATGAGCAGTTCTTC.

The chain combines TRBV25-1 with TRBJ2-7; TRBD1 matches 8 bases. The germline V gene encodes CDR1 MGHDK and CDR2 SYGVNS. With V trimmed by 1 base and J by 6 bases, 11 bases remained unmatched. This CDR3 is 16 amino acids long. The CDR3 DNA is TGTGCCAGCAGTGAATTGGGACAGGCGAACTCCGGCGAGCAGTACTTC. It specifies CASSELGQANSGEQYF.

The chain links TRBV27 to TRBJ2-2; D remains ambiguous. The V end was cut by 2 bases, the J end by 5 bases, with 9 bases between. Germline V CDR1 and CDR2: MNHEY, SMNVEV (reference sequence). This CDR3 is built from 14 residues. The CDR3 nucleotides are TGTGCCAGCAGTTTACCCCCAGGAACCGGGGAGCTGTTTTTT. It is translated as CASSLPPGTGELFF.

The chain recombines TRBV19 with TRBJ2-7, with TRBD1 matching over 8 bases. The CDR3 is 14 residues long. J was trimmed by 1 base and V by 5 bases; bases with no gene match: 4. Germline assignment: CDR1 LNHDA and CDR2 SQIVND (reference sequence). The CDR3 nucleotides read TGTGCCAGTAGTCAGGGGGCCGGATCCTACGAGCAGTACTTC. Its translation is CASSQGAGSYEQYF.

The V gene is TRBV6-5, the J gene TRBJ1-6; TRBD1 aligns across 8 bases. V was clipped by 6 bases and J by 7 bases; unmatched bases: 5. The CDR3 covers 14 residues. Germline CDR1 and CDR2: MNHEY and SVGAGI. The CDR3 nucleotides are TGTGCCAGCAGCCCGGGACAGGTCAATTCACCCCTCCACTTT. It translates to CASSPGQVNSPLHF.

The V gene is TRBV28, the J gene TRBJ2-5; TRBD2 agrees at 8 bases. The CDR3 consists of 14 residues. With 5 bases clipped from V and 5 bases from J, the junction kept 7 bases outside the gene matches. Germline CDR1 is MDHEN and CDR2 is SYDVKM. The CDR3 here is CASSSGSPGETQYF. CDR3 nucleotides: TGTGCCAGCAGTAGCGGGAGTCCGGGGGAGACCCAGTACTTC.

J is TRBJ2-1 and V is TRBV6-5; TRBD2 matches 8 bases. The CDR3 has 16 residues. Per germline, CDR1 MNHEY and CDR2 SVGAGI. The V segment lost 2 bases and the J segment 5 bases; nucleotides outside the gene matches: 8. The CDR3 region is CASSYGGLAGHNEQFF. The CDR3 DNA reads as TGTGCCAGCAGTTACGGCGGTCTAGCGGGCCACAATGAGCAGTTCTTC.

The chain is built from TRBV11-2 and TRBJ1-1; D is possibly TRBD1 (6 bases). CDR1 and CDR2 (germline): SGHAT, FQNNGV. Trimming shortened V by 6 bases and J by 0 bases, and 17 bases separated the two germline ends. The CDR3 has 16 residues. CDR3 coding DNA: TGTGCCAGCAGTGTTCGGGGAGGGGGGATGAACACTGAAGCTTTCTTT. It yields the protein CASSVRGGGMNTEAFF.

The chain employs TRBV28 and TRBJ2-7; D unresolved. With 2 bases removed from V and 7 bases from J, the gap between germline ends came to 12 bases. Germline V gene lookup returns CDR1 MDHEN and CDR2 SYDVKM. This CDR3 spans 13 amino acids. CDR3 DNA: TGTGCCAGCAGTTTAAGGGTTTCTGGGGAGCAGTACGTC. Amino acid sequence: CASSLRVSGEQYV.

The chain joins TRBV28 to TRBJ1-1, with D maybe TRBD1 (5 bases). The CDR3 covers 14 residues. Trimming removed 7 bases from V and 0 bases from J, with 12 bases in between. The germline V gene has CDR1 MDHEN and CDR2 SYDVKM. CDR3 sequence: CASTLPGLNTEAFF. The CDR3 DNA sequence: TGTGCCAGCACCCTACCAGGGCTGAACACTGAAGCTTTCTTT.

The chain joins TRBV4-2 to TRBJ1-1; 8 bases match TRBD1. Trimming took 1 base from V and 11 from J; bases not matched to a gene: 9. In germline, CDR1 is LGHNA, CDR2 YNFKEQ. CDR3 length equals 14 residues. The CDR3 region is CASSQVSDRGLAFF. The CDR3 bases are TGTGCCAGCAGCCAAGTAAGTGACAGGGGCCTGGCTTTCTTT.

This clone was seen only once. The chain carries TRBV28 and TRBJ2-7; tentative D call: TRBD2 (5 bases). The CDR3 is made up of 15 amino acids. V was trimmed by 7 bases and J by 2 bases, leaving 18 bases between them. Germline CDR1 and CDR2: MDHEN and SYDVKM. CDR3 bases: TGTGCCAGCATGGCTAGCAGTACAGACCCCTACGAGCAGTACGTC. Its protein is CASMASSTDPYEQYV.

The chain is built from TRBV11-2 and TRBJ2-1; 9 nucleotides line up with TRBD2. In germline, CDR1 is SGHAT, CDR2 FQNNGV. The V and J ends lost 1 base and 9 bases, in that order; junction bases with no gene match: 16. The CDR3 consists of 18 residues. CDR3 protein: CASSLGPWEAGGLGEQFF. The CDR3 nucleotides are TGTGCCAGCAGCTTAGGCCCCTGGGAGGCGGGAGGGTTAGGTGAGCAGTTCTTC.

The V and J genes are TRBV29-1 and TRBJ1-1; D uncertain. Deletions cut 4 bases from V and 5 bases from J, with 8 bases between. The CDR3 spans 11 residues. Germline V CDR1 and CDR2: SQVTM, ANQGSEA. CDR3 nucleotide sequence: TGCAGCGTTGTGGGCGAGACTGAAGCTTTCTTT. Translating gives CSVVGETEAFF.

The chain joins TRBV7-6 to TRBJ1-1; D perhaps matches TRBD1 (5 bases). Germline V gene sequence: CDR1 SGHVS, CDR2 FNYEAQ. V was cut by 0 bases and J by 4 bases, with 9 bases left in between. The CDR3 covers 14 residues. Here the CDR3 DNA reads TGTGCCAGCAGCTTAGCGTCCCAGGGCACTGAAGCTTTCTTT. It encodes CASSLASQGTEAFF. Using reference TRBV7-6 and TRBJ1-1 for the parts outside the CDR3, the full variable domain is GAGVSQSPRYKVTKRGQDVALRCDPISGHVSLYWYRQALGQGPEFLTYFNYEAQQDKSGLPNDRFSAERPEGSISTLTIQRTEQRDSAMYRCASSLASQGTEAFFGQGTRLTVV.

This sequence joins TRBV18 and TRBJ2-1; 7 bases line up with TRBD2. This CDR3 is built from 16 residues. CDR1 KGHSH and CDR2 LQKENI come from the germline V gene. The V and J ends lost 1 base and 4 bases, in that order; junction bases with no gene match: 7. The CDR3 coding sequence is TGTGCCAGCTCACCACAGCGGGGTACTTCGTACAATGAGCAGTTCTTC. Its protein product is CASSPQRGTSYNEQFF.

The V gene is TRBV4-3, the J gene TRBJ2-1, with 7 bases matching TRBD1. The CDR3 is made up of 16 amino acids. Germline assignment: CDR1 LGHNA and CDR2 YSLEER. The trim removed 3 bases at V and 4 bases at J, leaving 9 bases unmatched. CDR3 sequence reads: CASSQQLGGEYNEQFF. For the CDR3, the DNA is TGCGCCAGCAGCCAGCAACTAGGGGGCGAATACAATGAGCAGTTCTTC.

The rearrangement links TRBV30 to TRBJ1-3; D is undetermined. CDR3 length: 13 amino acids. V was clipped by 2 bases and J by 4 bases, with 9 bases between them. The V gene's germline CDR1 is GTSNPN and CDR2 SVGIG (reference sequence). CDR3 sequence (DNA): TGTGCCTGGAGTATAAACAAAGGAAACACCATATATTTT. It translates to CAWSINKGNTIYF. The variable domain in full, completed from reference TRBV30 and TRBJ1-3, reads SQTIHQWPATLVQPVGSPLSLECTVEGTSNPNLYWYRQAAGRGLQLLFYSVGIGQISSEVPQNLSASRPQDRQFILSSKKLLLSDSGFYLCAWSINKGNTIYFGEGSWLTVV.

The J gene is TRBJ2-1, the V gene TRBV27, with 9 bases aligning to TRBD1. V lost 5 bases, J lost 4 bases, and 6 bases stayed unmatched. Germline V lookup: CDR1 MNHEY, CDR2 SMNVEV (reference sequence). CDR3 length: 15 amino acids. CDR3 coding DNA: TGTGCCAGCAGTCGAAAGGGACAGGGATACAATGAGCAGTTCTTC. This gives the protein CASSRKGQGYNEQFF.